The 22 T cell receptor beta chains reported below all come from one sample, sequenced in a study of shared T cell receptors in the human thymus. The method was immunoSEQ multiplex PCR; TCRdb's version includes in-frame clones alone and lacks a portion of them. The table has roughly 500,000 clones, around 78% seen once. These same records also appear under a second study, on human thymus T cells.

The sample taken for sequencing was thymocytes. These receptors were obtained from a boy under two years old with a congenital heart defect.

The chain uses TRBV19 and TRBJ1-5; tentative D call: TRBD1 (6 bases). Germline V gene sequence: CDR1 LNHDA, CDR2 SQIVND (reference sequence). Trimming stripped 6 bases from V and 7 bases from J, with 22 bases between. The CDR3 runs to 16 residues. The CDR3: CASRKLDRYPQQPQHF. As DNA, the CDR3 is TGTGCCAGTAGAAAATTGGACAGATACCCCCAACAGCCCCAGCATTTT.

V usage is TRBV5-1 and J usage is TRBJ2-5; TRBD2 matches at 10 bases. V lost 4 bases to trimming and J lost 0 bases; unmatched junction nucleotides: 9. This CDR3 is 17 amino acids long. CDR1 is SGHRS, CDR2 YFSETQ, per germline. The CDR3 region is CASSGPGLARDQETQYF. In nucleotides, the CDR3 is TGCGCCAGCAGCGGGCCGGGACTAGCGCGAGACCAAGAGACCCAGTACTTC.

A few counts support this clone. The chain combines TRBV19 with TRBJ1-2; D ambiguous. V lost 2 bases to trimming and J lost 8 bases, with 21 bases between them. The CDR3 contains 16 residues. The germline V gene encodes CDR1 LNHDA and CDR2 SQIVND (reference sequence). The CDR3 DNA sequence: TGTGCCAGTAGTATAATCCTTCTGGACTCCCGGAGAGGCTACACCTTC. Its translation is CASSIILLDSRRGYTF.

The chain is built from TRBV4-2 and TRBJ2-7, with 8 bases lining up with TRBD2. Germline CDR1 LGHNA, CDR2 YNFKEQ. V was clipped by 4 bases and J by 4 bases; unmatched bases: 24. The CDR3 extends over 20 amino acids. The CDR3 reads CASSRIRDTRRTSSAYEQYF. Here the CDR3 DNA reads TGTGCCAGCAGCCGCATCCGGGACACGCGACGGACTAGCTCCGCTTACGAGCAGTACTTC.

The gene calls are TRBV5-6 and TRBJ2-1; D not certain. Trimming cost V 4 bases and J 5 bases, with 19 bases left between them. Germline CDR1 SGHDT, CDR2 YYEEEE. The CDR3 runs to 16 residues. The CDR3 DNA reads TGTGCCAGCAGCAATACTCTCCTCCTCCCCCACAATGAGCAGTTCTTC. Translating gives CASSNTLLLPHNEQFF.

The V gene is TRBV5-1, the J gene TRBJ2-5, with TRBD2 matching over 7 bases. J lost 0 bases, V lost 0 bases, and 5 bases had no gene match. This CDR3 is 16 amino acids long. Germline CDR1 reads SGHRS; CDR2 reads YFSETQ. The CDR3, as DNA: TGCGCCAGCAGCTTGGGAAGCGGGAAGTACCAAGAGACCCAGTACTTC. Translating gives CASSLGSGKYQETQYF.

CDR3 nucleotides: TGCGCCAGCAGCCCAGGGACTAGCGCCGAGACCCAGTACTTC. As protein: CASSPGTSAETQYF. V gene TRBV4-1 combines with J gene TRBJ2-5; 10 bases are a match to TRBD2. The CDR3 is 14 residues long. The germline V gene encodes CDR1 MGHRA and CDR2 YSYEKL. V dropped 4 bases and J dropped 5; count of bases not matched to a gene: 4.

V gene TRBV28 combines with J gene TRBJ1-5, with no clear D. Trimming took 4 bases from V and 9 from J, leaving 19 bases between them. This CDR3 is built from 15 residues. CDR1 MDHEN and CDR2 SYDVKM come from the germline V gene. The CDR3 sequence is CASSSTHWTGRPQHF. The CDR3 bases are TGTGCCAGCAGTTCTACCCATTGGACCGGGAGGCCCCAGCATTTT.

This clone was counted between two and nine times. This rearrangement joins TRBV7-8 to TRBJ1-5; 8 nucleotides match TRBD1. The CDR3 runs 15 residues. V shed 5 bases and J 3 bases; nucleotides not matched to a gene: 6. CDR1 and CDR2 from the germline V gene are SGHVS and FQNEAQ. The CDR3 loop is CASSPPGGNNQPQHF. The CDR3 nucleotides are TGTGCCAGCAGCCCGCCAGGGGGCAACAATCAGCCCCAGCATTTT. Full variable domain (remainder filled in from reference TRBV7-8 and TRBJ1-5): GAGVSQSPRYKVAKRGQDVALRCDPISGHVSLFWYQQALGQGPEFLTYFQNEAQLDKSGLPSDRFFAERPEGSVSTLKIQRTQQEDSAVYLCASSPPGGNNQPQHFGDGTRLSIL.

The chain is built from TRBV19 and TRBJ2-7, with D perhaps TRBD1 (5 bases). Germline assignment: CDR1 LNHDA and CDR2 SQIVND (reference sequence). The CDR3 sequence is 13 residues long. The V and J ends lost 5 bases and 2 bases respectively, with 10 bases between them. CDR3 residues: CASSGAHAYEQYF. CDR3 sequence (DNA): TGTGCCAGTAGTGGGGCACATGCCTACGAGCAGTACTTC.

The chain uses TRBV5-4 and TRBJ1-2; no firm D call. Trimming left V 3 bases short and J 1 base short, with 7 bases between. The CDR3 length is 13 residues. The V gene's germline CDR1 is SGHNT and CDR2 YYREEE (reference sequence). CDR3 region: CASSSGDNYGYTF. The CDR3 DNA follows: TGTGCCAGCAGCTCCGGGGATAACTATGGCTACACCTTC.

CDR3 in amino acids: CASRTGTSKRGELFF. CDR3 coding DNA: TGTGCCAGCAGGACCGGGACTAGTAAGCGCGGGGAGCTGTTTTTT. The V and J genes are TRBV28 and TRBJ2-2, with 8 bases fitting TRBD2. J lost 7 bases, V lost 6 bases, and 10 bases had no gene match. The CDR3 length is 15 residues. The germline V gene encodes CDR1 MDHEN and CDR2 SYDVKM. Combining the CDR3 with reference TRBV28 and TRBJ2-2 gives the whole variable domain DVKVTQSSRYLVKRTGEKVFLECVQDMDHENMFWYRQDPGLGLRLIYFSYDVKMKEKGDIPEGYSVSREKKERFSLILESASTNQTSMYLCASRTGTSKRGELFFGEGSRLTVL.

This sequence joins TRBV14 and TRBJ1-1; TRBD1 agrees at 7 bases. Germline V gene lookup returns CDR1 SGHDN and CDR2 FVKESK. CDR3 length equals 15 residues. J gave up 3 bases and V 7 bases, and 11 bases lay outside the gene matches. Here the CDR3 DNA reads TGTGCCAGCAACCGGACAGGCTGGCGCGACACTGAAGCTTTCTTT. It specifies CASNRTGWRDTEAFF.

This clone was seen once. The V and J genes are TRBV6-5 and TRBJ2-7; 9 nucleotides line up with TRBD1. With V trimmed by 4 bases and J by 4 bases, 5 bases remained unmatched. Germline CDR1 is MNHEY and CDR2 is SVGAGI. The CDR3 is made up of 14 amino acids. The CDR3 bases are TGTGCCAGCAGTTGCGGGACAGGGAAATACGAGCAGTACTTC. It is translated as CASSCGTGKYEQYF.

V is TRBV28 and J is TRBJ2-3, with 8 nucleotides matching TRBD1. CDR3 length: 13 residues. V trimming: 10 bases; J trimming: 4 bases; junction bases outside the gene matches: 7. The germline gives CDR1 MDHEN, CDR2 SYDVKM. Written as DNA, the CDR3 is TGTGCCACCGGGGACAGGAGAGCAGATACGCAGTATTTT. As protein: CATGDRRADTQYF.

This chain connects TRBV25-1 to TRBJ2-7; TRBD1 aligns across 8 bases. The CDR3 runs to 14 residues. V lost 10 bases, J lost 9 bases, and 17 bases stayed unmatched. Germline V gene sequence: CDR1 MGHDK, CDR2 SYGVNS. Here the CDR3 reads CAIVDRDRLFVQYF. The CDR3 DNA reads TGTGCCATTGTGGACCGGGACAGGCTGTTCGTGCAGTACTTC.

The CDR3 is CASSQVLDPSVHNEQFF. The CDR3 DNA reads as TGCGCCAGCAGCCAAGTTTTGGACCCTAGCGTCCACAATGAGCAGTTCTTC. V is TRBV4-1 and J is TRBJ2-1, with D possibly being TRBD2 (6 bases). Germline values: CDR1 MGHRA, CDR2 YSYEKL. The CDR3 contains 17 residues. V lost 1 base to trimming and J lost 5 bases, with 18 bases between them.

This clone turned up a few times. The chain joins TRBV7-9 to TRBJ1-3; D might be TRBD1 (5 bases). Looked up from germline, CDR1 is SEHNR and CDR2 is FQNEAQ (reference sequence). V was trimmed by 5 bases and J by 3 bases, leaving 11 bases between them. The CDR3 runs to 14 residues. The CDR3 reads CASSLAGHGNTIYF. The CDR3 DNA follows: TGTGCCAGCAGCCTGGCGGGGCATGGAAACACCATATATTTT.

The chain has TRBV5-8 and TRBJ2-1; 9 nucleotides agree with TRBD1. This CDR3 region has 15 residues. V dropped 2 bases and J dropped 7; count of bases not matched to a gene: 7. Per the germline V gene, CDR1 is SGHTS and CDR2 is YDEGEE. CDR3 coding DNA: TGTGCCAGCAGCTTTTCACAGGGGGCGAAGAATGAGCAGTTCTTC. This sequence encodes CASSFSQGAKNEQFF.

CDR3 sequence reads: CASSQDPNREASTDTQYF. CDR3 DNA: TGTGCCAGCAGCCAAGATCCGAACCGGGAGGCTAGCACAGATACGCAGTATTTT. This chain connects TRBV14 to TRBJ2-3; 7 nucleotides agree with TRBD2. Germline lookup yields CDR1 SGHDN and CDR2 FVKESK. The CDR3 has 18 residues. V shed 0 bases and J 0 bases; nucleotides not matched to a gene: 9. The full variable domain, completed using reference TRBV14 and TRBJ2-3, is EAGVTQFPSHSVIEKGQTVTLRCDPISGHDNLYWYRRVMGKEIKFLLHFVKESKQDESGMPNNRFLAERTGGTYSTLKVQPAELEDSGVYFCASSQDPNREASTDTQYFGPGTRLTVL.

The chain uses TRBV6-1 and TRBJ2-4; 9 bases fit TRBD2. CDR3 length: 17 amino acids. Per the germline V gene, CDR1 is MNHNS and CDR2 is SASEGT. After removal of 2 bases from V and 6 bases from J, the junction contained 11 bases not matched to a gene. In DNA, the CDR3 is TGTGCCAGCAGTGAACTCCTTTGGACTAGCGACCTAAACATTCAGTACTTC. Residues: CASSELLWTSDLNIQYF.

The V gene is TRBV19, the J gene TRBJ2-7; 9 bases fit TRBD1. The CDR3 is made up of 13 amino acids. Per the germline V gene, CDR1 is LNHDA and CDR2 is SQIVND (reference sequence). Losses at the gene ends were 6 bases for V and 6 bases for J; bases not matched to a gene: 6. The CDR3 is CASRGTGILEQYF. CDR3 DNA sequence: TGTGCCAGTAGAGGGACAGGGATCCTCGAGCAGTACTTC.